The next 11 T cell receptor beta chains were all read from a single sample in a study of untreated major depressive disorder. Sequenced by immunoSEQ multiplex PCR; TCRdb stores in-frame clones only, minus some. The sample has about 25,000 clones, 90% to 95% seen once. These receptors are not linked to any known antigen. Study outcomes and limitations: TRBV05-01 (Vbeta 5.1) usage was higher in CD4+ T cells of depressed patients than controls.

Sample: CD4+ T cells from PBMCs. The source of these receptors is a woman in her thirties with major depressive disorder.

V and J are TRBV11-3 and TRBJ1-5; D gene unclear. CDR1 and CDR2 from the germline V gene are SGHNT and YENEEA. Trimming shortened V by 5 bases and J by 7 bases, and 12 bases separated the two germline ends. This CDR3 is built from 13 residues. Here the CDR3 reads CASSLVGGQPQHF. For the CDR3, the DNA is TGTGCCAGCAGCCTAGTGGGTGGCCAGCCCCAGCATTTT.

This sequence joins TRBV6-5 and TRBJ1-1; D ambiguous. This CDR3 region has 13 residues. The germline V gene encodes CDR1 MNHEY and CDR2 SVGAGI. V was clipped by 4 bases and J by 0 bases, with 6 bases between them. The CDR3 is CASSWVMNTEAFF. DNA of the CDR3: TGTGCCAGCAGTTGGGTAATGAACACTGAAGCTTTCTTT.

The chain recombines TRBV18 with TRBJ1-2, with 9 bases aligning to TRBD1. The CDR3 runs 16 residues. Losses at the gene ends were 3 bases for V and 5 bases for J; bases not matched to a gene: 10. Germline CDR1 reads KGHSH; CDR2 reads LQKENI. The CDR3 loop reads CASSPVLRDRVYGYTF. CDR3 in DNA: TGTGCCAGCTCACCGGTCCTCCGGGACAGGGTTTATGGCTACACCTTC.

In DNA, the CDR3 is TGTGCCAGCTCAGTCTTATCAGTGAACACTGAAGCTTTCTTT. Protein sequence: CASSVLSVNTEAFF. J is TRBJ1-1 and V is TRBV18; D remains ambiguous. The CDR3 loop spans 14 amino acids. V was clipped by 5 bases and J by 0 bases, with 10 bases between them. Germline V gives CDR1 KGHSH, CDR2 LQKENI.

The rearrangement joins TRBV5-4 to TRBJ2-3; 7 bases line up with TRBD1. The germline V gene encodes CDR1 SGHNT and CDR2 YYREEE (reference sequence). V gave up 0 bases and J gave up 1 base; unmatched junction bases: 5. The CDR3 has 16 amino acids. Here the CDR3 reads CASSLAKGAGTDTQYF. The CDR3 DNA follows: TGTGCCAGCAGCTTGGCCAAGGGGGCCGGCACAGATACGCAGTATTTT.

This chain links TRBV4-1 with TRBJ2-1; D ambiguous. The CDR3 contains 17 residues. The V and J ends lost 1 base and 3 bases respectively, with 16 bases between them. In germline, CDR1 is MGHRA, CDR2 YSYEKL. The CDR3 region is CASSQVFRMGNYNEQFF. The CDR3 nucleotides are TGCGCCAGCAGCCAAGTTTTCAGGATGGGTAACTACAATGAGCAGTTCTTC.

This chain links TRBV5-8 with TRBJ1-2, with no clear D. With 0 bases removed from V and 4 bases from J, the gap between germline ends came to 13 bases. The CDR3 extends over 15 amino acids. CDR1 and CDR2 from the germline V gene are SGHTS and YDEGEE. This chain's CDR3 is CASSLGGAGSYGYTF. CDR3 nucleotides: TGTGCCAGCAGCTTGGGCGGAGCCGGGAGCTATGGCTACACCTTC.

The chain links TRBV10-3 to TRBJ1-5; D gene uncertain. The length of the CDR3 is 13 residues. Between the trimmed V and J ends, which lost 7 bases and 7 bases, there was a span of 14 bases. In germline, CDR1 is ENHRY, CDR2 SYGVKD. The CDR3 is CAINPGPGQPQHF. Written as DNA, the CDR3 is TGTGCCATCAATCCGGGTCCCGGGCAGCCCCAGCATTTT.

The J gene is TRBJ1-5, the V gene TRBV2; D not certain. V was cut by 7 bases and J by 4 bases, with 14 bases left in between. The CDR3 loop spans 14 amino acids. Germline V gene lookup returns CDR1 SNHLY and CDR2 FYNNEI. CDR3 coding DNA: TGTGCCAGCACGGGAGAAGGCGGGAATCAGCCCCAGCATTTT. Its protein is CASTGEGGNQPQHF.

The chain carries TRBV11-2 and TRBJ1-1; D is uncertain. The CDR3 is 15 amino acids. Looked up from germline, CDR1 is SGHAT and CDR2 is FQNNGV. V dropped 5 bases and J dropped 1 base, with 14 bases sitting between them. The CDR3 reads CASSPRSGWNTEAFF. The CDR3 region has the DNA TGTGCCAGCAGCCCCCGAAGTGGGTGGAACACTGAAGCTTTCTTT.

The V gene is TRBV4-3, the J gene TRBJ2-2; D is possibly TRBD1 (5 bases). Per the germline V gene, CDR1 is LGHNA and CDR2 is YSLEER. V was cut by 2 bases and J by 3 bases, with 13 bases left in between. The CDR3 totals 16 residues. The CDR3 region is CASSQYHRTDTGELFF. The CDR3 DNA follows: TGCGCCAGCAGCCAATACCACAGGACCGACACCGGGGAGCTGTTTTTT.